The entry that follows covers one TCR beta chain sequence. This clonotype has ten or more counts. Its antigen remains unidentified. Qualities for individual bases were not recorded, and no much larger clone is one base off. The CDR3 covers 15 residues, taking in both the cysteine and the phenylalanine. Of all the DNA, just the CDR3 is kept, 45 bases in frame from base 1. The V end loses 3 bases and the J end loses 8 bases, and a stretch of 16 bases separates them. From a lookup of the germline V gene, CDR1 and CDR2 are MGHRA and YSYEKL. The method was RT-PCR. The sequencer was an Illumina HiSeq 2500. TCRdb handled the public reads itself, with Q25 trimming in fastp and clone calling in MiXCR, and kept productive beta chains. Rows merge per CDR3 protein into single entries with the most common DNA and genes. The sample profile shows 710,000 or so distinct CDR3 sequences; approximately 15% of them were found once. The ten largest make up more than 9% of the sample.

This sample was included in a study of response to subunit inactivated influenza vaccine (dated by TCRdb to 2016 to 2019). With respect to the entire study: Deep quantitative profiling of the T cell receptor repertoire was used in the study to follow responses to a trivalent subunit inactivated influenza vaccine. Summary of the overall study and its limitations: According to the authors, only a limited number of new T cells may be recruited by each seasonal influenza vaccination.

The TCR comes from a man aged 45-65 years who received an inactivated influenza vaccine. Donor details come from another sample of the same person, matched by shared clones. The chain couples TRBV4-1 to TRBJ1-4; matching of 6 bases hints at TRBD1 as the D gene. The specimen comprised PBMCs from blood, sampled about 12 days after vaccination. The DNA sequence is given as TGCGCCAGCAGCCAGGGAAAGACAGGCGCAGAAAAACTGTTTTTT. It codes for CASSQGKTGAEKLFF.